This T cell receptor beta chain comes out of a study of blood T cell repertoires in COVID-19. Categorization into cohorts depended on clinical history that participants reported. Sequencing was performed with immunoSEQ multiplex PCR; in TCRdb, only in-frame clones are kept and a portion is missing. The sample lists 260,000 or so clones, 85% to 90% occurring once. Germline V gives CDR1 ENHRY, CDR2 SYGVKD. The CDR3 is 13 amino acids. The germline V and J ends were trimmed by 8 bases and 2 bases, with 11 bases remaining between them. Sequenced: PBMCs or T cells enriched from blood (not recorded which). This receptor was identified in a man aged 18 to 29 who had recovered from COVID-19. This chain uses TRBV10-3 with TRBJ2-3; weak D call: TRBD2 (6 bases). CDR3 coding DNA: TGTGCCATCCGGGACTCCCTCACAGATACGCAGTATTTT. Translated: CAIRDSLTDTQYF.